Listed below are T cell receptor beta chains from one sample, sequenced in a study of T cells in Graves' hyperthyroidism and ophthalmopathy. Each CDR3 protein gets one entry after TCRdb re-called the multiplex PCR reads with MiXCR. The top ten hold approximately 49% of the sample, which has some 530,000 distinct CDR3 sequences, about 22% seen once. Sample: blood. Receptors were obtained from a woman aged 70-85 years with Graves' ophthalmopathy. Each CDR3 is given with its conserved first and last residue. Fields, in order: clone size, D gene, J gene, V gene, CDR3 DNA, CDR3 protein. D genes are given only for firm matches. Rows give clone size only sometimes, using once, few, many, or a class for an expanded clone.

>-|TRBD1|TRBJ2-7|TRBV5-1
TGCGCCAGCAGCTTAGGGGACAGAGAACCTATAAGAGACGAGCAGTACTTC
CASSLGDREPIRDEQYF
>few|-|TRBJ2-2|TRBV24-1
TGTGCCACCGGGGGCCGGGACCTTGACACCGGGGAGCTGTTTTTT
CATGGRDLDTGELFF
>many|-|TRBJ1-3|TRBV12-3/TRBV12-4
TGTGCCAGCAGCATTTCCTTGCCTGGAAACACCATATATTTT
CASSISLPGNTIYF
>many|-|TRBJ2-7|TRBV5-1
TGCGCCAGCAGTTCTCAGGGGACTCGGGAGCAGTACTTC
CASSSQGTREQYF
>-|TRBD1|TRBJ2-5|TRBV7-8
TGTGCCAGCAGCTCTTGGGCAGGGGGCGGAGAGACCCAGTACTTC
CASSSWAGGGETQYF
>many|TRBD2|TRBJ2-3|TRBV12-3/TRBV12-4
TGTGCCAGCAGACGATCGGGACTAGCGCCTAGCACAGATACGCAGTATTTT
CASRRSGLAPSTDTQYF
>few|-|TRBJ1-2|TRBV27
TGTGCCAGCAGGAGGAGGACCGGGACACCCGTCGACGGAGCTAACTATGGCTACACCTTC
CASRRRTGTPVDGANYGYTF
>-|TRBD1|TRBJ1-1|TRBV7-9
TGTGCCAGCAGCGACCAGGGACAGCCCAACACTGAAGCTTTCTTT
CASSDQGQPNTEAFF
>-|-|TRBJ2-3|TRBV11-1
TGTGCCAGCAGCACAAGACGGTTTAGCACAGATACGCAGTATTTT
CASSTRRFSTDTQYF
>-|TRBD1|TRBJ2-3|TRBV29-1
TGCAGCCTCGGACAGGGGGGAGATACGCAGTATTTT
CSLGQGGDTQYF
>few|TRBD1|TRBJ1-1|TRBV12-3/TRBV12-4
TGTGCCAGCAGCTCGGAGGGGGCGACCGCTGAAGCTTTCTTT
CASSSEGATAEAFF
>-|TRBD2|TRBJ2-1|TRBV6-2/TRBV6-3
TGTGCCACCAGCGAGAGCGGGAGGGCTAACAATGAGCAGTTCTTC
CATSESGRANNEQFF
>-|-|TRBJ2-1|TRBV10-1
TGCGCCAGCAGCCCGGGACTTCACAATGAGCAGTTCTTC
CASSPGLHNEQFF
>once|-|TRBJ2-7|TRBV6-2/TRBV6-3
TGTGCCAGCGGGTACCGGGGGGACAGCTCCTACGAGCAGTACTTC
CASGYRGDSSYEQYF
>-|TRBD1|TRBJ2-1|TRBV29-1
TGCAGCGTGGGGACAGGACATGAGCAGTTCTTC
CSVGTGHEQFF
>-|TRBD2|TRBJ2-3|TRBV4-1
TGCGCCAGCAGCCCAACAAGTCGAGCGGGACCAGTAGATACGCAGTATTTT
CASSPTSRAGPVDTQYF
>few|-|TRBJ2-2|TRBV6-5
TGTGCCAGCAGTTACAGGGTCAAGGGATCCGGGGAGCTGTTTTTT
CASSYRVKGSGELFF
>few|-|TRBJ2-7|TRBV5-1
TGCGCCAGCAGCCCCGGGTGGTCTGGGGACGAGCAGTACTTC
CASSPGWSGDEQYF
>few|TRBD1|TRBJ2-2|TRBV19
TGTGCCAGTAGCCGAGGACAGGGAGCGAGAACCGGGGAGCTGTTTTTT
CASSRGQGARTGELFF
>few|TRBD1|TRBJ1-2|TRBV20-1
TGCAGTGCCCTTACAGGGGGGAGTGGTGGCTACACCTTC
CSALTGGSGGYTF
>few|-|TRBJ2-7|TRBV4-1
TGCGCCAGCAGCCAAGGGGCAATTACACCCTACGAGCAGTACTTC
CASSQGAITPYEQYF
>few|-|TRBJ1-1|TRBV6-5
TGTGCCAGCAGTTACCCCACAGGGCCAAGTTTGGCGGTGAACACTGAAGCTTTCTTT
CASSYPTGPSLAVNTEAFF
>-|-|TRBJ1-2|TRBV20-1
TGCAGTGCTAGACTAGGGGCTGGCTACACCTTC
CSARLGAGYTF
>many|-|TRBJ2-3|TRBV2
TGTGCCAGCAGTATAAGCGACAACTCAGATACGCAGTATTTT
CASSISDNSDTQYF
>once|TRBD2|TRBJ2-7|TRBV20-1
TGCAGTGCTCGGGGACTAGAGGGATCCTACGAGCAGTACTTC
CSARGLEGSYEQYF
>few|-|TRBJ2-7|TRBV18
TGTGCCAGCTCACCAAGTGGGTCCTCGGGAGAGCAGTACTTC
CASSPSGSSGEQYF
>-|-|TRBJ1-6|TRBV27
TGTGCCAGCAGTTTAAGCAGGGTAAATTCACCCCTCCACTTT
CASSLSRVNSPLHF
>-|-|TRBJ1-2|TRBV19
TGTGCCAGTAGTAGCCTAGGGGCGGTAGGCTATGGCTACACCTTC
CASSSLGAVGYGYTF
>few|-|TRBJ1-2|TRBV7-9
TGTGCCAGCAGCTCCCGGTCTATAGCTAACTATGGCTACACCTTC
CASSSRSIANYGYTF
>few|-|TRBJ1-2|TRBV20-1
TGCAGTGCTCCCCCTGCTGGGCTCTATGGCTACACCTTC
CSAPPAGLYGYTF
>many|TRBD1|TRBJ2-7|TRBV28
TGTGCCAGCAGAGGACGGGACAGCCAATACATTCGCTCCTACGAGCAGTACTTC
CASRGRDSQYIRSYEQYF
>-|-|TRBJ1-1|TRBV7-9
TGTGCCAGCAGCTTAGTCCAGCAGGGGAGGCCTGAAGCTTTCTTT
CASSLVQQGRPEAFF
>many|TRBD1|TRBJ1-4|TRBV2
TGTGCCAGCAGTGAAGCAGGGGGCGATGAAAAACTGTTTTTT
CASSEAGGDEKLFF
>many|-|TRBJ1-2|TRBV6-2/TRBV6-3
TGTGCCAGCGCCAGAGACAGTAACTATGGCTACACCTTC
CASARDSNYGYTF
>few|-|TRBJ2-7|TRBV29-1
TGCAGCGTCGCCCGGGTCCTGGGAGGCGAGCAGTACTTC
CSVARVLGGEQYF
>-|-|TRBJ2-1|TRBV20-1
TGCAGTGCTGGGGGGTTGGAACAAAACAATGAGCAGTTCTTC
CSAGGLEQNNEQFF
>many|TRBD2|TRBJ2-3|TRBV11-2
TGTGCCAGCACCCTTAGCGGGAGGGGTACAGATACGCAGTATTTT
CASTLSGRGTDTQYF
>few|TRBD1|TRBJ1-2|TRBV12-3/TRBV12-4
TGTGCCAGCAGTACAGGGGGGACTGGCTACACCTTC
CASSTGGTGYTF
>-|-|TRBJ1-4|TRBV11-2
TGTGCCAGCAGCTTAGATGAAAGGCAGGCTAATGAAAAACTGTTTTTT
CASSLDERQANEKLFF
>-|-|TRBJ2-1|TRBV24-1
TGTGCCACCAGCGAGGACTCCGTCAAGGTCGAGCAGTTCTTC
CATSEDSVKVEQFF
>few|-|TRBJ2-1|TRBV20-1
TGCAGTGCTAGCGGAGCGCAACCTTCCTACAATGAGCAGTTCTTC
CSASGAQPSYNEQFF